This T cell receptor beta chain was observed in a study of early T cells in non-severe SARS-CoV-2 infection. Across the study: RNA in bulk from unsorted whole blood was sequenced, and chains were unpaired.

Individual cDNA molecules were tagged with unique molecular identifiers, the study reported. In TCRdb, the 5' RACE reads were re-called with MiXCR into one record per CDR3 protein. The sample carries around 77,000 distinct CDR3 sequences, 10% recorded once. J gave up 4 bases and V 4 bases, and 8 bases lay outside the gene matches. In germline, CDR1 is SGHNT, CDR2 YYREEE (reference sequence). This CDR3 comprises 16 residues. Sequenced here: whole blood, sampled at baseline. The chain uses TRBV5-4 and TRBJ2-3; 11 positions match TRBD2. The receptor comes from an adult who was a healthcare worker with PCR-confirmed SARS-CoV-2 infection or an uninfected control (not recorded which). CDR3 region: CASSPLTSGGADTQYF. CDR3 nucleotide sequence: TGTGCCAGCAGCCCCCTCACTAGCGGGGGAGCAGATACGCAGTATTTT.